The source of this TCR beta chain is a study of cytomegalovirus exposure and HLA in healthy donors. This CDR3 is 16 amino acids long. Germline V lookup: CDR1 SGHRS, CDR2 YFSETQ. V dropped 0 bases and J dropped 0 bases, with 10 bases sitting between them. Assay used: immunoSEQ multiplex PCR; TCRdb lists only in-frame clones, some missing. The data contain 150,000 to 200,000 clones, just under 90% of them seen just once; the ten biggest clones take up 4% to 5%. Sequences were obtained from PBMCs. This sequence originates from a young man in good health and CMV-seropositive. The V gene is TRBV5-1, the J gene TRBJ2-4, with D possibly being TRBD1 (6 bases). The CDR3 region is CASSLGRTVAKNIQYF. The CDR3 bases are TGCGCCAGCAGCTTGGGCCGGACAGTAGCCAAAAACATTCAGTACTTC.